This TCR beta chain was sequenced in a study of PD-L1 blockade in urothelial cancer. Study details: Atezolizumab, begun by patients in about 2014, was given at 1,200 mg intravenously every 3 weeks. Blood analysis took place 3 weeks (second dose) and 6 weeks after treatment start.

Germline assignment: CDR1 MNHEY and CDR2 SVGAGI. This CDR3 is 15 amino acids long. The V gene end was trimmed by 2 bases and the J gene end by 2 bases; junction bases not matched to a gene: 4. Method: immunoSEQ multiplex PCR; TCRdb's copy keeps in-frame clones and lacks some. The sample contains about 130,000 clones, approximately 85% of which appear only once. Time point given: peripheral blood 6 weeks after treatment start. The sequence was obtained from a man between 45 and 60 years old with urothelial cancer. Source: PBMCs, taken around atezolizumab (anti-PD-L1) treatment. V usage is TRBV6-5 and J usage is TRBJ2-7, with 9 positions matching TRBD2. CDR3 amino acids: CASSYQVAGAYEQYF. The CDR3 DNA follows: TGTGCCAGCAGTTACCAGGTAGCGGGAGCCTACGAGCAGTACTTC.